This T cell receptor beta chain was obtained from a study of cytomegalovirus exposure and HLA in healthy donors. This clone has just a few counts. 13 Jbeta primers and 60 Vbeta primers were used for the PCR. As originally analysed: Approximately 12 million of the about 80 million unique TCR beta chains counted in a later analysis were shared. The repertoire was sequenced with immunoSEQ multiplex PCR; TCRdb's copy has only in-frame clones and lacks some. The DNA gave D and trimming, while V, J and clone size come from that table. The sample holds over 60,000 clones; approximately 72% are singletons and the top ten take about 7.1%. Trimming took 6 bases from V and 3 from J; bases not matched to a gene: 7. In germline, CDR1 is KGHSH, CDR2 LQKENI. This CDR3 has 15 residues.

This receptor was obtained from a woman younger than 45 in good health and CMV-seropositive. Sequencing input: PBMCs. The rearrangement links TRBV18 to TRBJ2-2; 7 bases align to TRBD1. In DNA form, the CDR3 reads TGTGCCAGCTCCGACAGGGAAGGGGACACCGGGGAGCTGTTTTTT. Amino acids: CASSDREGDTGELFF.